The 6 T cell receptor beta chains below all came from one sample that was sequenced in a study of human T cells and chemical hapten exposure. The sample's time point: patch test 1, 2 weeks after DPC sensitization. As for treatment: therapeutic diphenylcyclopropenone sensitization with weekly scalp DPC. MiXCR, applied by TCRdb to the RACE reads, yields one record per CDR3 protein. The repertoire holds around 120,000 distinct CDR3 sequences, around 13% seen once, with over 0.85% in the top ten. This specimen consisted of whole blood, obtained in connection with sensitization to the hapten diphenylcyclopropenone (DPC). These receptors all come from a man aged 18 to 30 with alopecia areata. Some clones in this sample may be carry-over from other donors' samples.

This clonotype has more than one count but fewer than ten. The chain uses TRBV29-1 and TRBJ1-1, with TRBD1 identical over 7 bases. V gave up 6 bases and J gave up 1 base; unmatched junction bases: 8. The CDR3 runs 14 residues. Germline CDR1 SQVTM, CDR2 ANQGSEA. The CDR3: CSVRRGQANTEAFF. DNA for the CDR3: TGCAGCGTCCGAAGAGGACAGGCGAACACTGAAGCTTTCTTT.

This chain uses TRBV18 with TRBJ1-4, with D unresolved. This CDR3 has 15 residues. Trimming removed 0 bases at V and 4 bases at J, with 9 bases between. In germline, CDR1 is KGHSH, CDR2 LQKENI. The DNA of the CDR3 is TGTGCCAGCTCACCACCGCCGGAAAGTAATGAAAAACTGTTTTTT. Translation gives CASSPPPESNEKLFF.

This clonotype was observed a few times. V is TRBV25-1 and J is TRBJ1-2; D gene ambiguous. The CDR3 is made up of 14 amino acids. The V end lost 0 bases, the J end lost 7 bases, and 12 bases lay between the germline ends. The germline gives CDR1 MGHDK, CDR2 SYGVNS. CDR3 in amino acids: CASSEYSGLGGYTF. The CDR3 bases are TGTGCCAGCAGTGAATACTCCGGGTTAGGTGGCTACACCTTC.

CDR3 residues: CSARRDGGGEQYV. The CDR3 region has the DNA TGCAGTGCTAGACGCGACGGAGGTGGCGAGCAGTACGTC. The gene calls are TRBV20-1 and TRBJ2-7; D possibly corresponds to TRBD2 (5 bases). This CDR3 spans 13 amino acids. Between the trimmed V and J ends, which lost 2 bases and 6 bases, there was a span of 14 bases. CDR1 is DFQATT and CDR2 is SNEGSKA in the germline V gene (reference sequence).

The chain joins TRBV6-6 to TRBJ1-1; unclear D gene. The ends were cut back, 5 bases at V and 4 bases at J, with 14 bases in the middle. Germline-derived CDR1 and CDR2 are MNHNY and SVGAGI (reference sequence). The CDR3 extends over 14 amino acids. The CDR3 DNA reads TGTGCCAGCAGTGAGTGGGGTTTCGGCACTGAAGCTTTCTTT. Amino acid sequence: CASSEWGFGTEAFF.

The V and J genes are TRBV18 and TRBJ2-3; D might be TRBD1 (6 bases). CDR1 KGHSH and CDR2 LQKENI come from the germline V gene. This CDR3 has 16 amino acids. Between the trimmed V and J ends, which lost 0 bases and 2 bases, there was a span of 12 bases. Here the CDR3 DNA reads TGTGCCAGCTCACCACCGACAGGTGAACTCACAGATACGCAGTATTTT. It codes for CASSPPTGELTDTQYF.